This T cell receptor beta chain stems from a study of beta chain features in type 1 diabetes. Study findings and constraints: Over-representation of high TCR-expressing cells was a possible consequence of cDNA sequencing. All four CD4+ subsets of Type 1 diabetes patients contained TCRB CDR3s that were moderately but significantly shorter.

Reverse transcribing all isolated RNA meant expressed TCRB transcripts were sequenced. Naive, central memory and regulatory T cell samples averaged about 4 million immunoSEQ reads each. The assay was immunoSEQ multiplex PCR, and TCRdb's table has in-frame clones only and misses some. The table has roughly 330,000 clones, approximately 15% seen once. CDR3 length equals 14 residues. V dropped 3 bases and J dropped 4; count of bases not matched to a gene: 4. Germline CDR1 reads SGHRS; CDR2 reads YFSETQ. As for this clone: The antigen is undetermined.

This clonotype was obtained from a woman aged 18-29 years with type 1 diabetes. The rearrangement uses TRBV5-1 and TRBJ2-5; 9 bases align to TRBD1. The sequenced sample was naive CD4+ T cells from blood. The DNA for the CDR3 is TGCGCCAGCAGCTACGGGACAGGGAGAGAGACCCAGTACTTC. This sequence encodes CASSYGTGRETQYF.